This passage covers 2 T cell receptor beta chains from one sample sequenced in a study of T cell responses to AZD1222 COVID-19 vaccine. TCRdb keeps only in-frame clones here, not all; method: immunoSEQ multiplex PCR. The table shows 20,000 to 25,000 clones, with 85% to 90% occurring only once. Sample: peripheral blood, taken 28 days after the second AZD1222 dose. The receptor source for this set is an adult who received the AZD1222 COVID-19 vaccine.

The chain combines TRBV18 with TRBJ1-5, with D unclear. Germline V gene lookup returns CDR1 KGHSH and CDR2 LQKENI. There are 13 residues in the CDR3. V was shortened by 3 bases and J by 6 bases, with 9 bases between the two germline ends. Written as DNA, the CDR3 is TGTGCCAGCTCACCCGACGGGGTTCAGCCCCAGCATTTT. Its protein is CASSPDGVQPQHF.

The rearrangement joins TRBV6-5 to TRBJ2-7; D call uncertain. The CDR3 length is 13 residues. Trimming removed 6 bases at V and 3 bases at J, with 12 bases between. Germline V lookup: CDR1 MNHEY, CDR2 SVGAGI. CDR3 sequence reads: CASRVTDHYEQYF. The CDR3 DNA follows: TGTGCCAGCAGGGTGACGGATCACTACGAGCAGTACTTC.